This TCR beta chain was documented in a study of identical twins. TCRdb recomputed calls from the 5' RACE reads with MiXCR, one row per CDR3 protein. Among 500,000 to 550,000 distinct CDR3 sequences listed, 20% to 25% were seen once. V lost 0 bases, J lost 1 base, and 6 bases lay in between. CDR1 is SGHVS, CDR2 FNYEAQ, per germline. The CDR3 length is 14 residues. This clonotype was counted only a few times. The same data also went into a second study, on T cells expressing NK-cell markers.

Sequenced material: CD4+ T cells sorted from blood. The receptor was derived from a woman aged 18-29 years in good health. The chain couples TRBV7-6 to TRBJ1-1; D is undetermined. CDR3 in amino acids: CASSLARANTEAFF. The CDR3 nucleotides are TGTGCCAGCAGCTTAGCGCGGGCGAACACTGAAGCTTTCTTT.